The table lists the clone carrying this T cell receptor beta chain with a count of one. This entry belongs to a study of blood T cell repertoires in COVID-19. Adults between about 18 and 89 years of age took part from under 30 US areas. The assay was immunoSEQ multiplex PCR, and TCRdb's table has in-frame clones only and misses some. The table includes about 240,000 clones, about 89% detected once. The length of the CDR3 is 15 residues. Germline V gene sequence: CDR1 SNHLY, CDR2 FYNNEI. V shed 4 bases and J 1 base; nucleotides not matched to a gene: 3. The gene calls are TRBV2 and TRBJ1-5, with 8 bases lining up with TRBD1. This TCR was recovered from a man between 35 and 55 years old who had recovered from COVID-19. Sequenced: PBMCs or T cells enriched from blood (not recorded which). CDR3 bases: TGTGCCAGCAGTGTACAGGGGGACAGCAATCAGCCCCAGCATTTT. Translating gives CASSVQGDSNQPQHF. The full variable domain, rest sourced from reference TRBV2 and TRBJ1-5, is EPEVTQTPSHQVTQMGQEVILRCVPISNHLYFYWYRQILGQKVEFLVSFYNNEISEKSEIFDDQFSVERPDGSNFTLKIRSTKLEDSAMYFCASSVQGDSNQPQHFGDGTRLSIL.